These 27 T cell receptor beta chains share one sample of origin, sequenced in a study of blood T cell repertoires in COVID-19. Profiled with immunoSEQ multiplex PCR; TCRdb holds only in-frame clones, not every one. Here the sample spans some 530,000 clones, more than 85% being singletons. Source material: PBMCs or T cells enriched from blood (not recorded which). These receptors all come from a woman aged 60-75 years who had recovered from COVID-19.

In DNA, the CDR3 is TGTGCCAGCACCAGGACAGACCCGGAGACCCAGTACTTC. Protein: CASTRTDPETQYF. The chain couples TRBV12-3 or TRBV12-4 to TRBJ2-5, with a weak D call TRBD1 (6 bases). The CDR3 contains 13 residues. V was clipped by 7 bases and J by 5 bases, with 14 bases between them.

The gene calls are TRBV7-8 and TRBJ2-3, with 7 bases identical to TRBD1. Germline V gives CDR1 SGHVS, CDR2 FQNEAQ. V was pared by 5 bases and J by 1 base, with 3 bases of the junction left unmatched. This CDR3 region has 14 residues. Here the CDR3 reads CASSDRVGTDTQYF. CDR3 nucleotide sequence: TGTGCCAGCAGCGACAGGGTCGGCACAGATACGCAGTATTTT.

The chain couples TRBV11-2 to TRBJ1-4; D is undetermined. Looked up from germline, CDR1 is SGHAT and CDR2 is FQNNGV. The ends were cut back, 2 bases at V and 8 bases at J, with 6 bases in the middle. CDR3 size: 12 residues. The CDR3 is CASSLLREKLFF. The CDR3 region has the DNA TGTGCCAGCAGCTTATTGCGGGAAAAACTGTTTTTT.

The rearrangement links TRBV10-1 to TRBJ1-3; perhaps TRBD1 as D (6 bases). This CDR3 contains 14 residues. Trimming took 5 bases from V and 4 from J, leaving 12 bases between them. The germline CDR1 and CDR2 sequences are WNHNN and SYGVQD (reference sequence). The DNA of the CDR3 is TGCGCCAGCAGTCCCGGGACACTCGGAAACACCATATATTTT. Translation: CASSPGTLGNTIYF.

The chain combines TRBV4-1 with TRBJ2-2; no clear D. Germline CDR1 reads MGHRA; CDR2 reads YSYEKL. V lost 4 bases, J lost 6 bases, and 12 bases lay in between. The CDR3 consists of 14 residues. The CDR3 sequence: CASSPNPLSGELFF. In DNA form, the CDR3 reads TGCGCCAGCAGCCCGAACCCACTTTCCGGGGAGCTGTTTTTT.

The J gene is TRBJ2-3, the V gene TRBV30; TRBD2 aligns across 12 bases. After removal of 3 bases from V and 2 bases from J, the junction contained 9 bases not matched to a gene. Per germline, CDR1 GTSNPN and CDR2 SVGIG (reference sequence). The CDR3 runs to 17 residues. CDR3 region: CAWRLAGGGGLTDTQYF. As DNA, the CDR3 is TGTGCCTGGAGACTAGCGGGGGGCGGTGGCCTCACAGATACGCAGTATTTT.

This rearrangement joins TRBV5-1 to TRBJ1-6; 10 bases map to TRBD1. The CDR3 loop spans 14 amino acids. Germline CDR1 SGHRS, CDR2 YFSETQ. The ends lost 2 bases at V and 10 bases at J; junction bases unmatched: 3. The DNA for the CDR3 is TGCGCCAGCAGCTTCGGGACAGGGGTATCACCCCTCCACTTT. Protein product: CASSFGTGVSPLHF.

Worth noting for this clone: Other nucleotide sequences from this sample produce the same CDR3. The V gene is TRBV5-1, the J gene TRBJ2-1; TRBD2 might be the D (6 bases). CDR3 length: 15 residues. The V gene lost 0 bases and the J gene lost 0 bases, with 7 bases spanning the gap. Germline loops: CDR1 SGHRS, CDR2 YFSETQ. The CDR3 loop reads CASSLVGGSYNEQFF. In DNA form, the CDR3 reads TGCGCCAGCAGCTTGGTCGGGGGCTCCTACAATGAGCAGTTCTTC.

This rearrangement joins TRBV10-2 to TRBJ1-2; TRBD1 matches at 9 bases. The CDR3 extends over 13 amino acids. Trimming at V came to 3 bases and at J to 8 bases, leaving 4 bases not matched to a gene. Germline V CDR1 and CDR2: WSHSY, SAAADI. CDR3 nucleotide sequence: TGCGCCAGCAGTGAAGGGACAGGGTGGGGCTACACCTTC. It is translated as CASSEGTGWGYTF.

The genes are TRBV6-6 and TRBJ1-1, with 8 bases aligning to TRBD1. The germline V gene has CDR1 MNHNY and CDR2 SVGAGI (reference sequence). With V trimmed by 5 bases and J by 1 base, 3 bases remained unmatched. CDR3 length: 14 amino acids. Written as DNA, the CDR3 is TGTGCCAGCAGTGCAGGACAGGGGAACACTGAAGCTTTCTTT. Residues: CASSAGQGNTEAFF.

The chain employs TRBV27 and TRBJ1-3, with 11 bases that match TRBD1. The CDR3 extends over 19 amino acids. After removal of 5 bases from V and 3 bases from J, the junction contained 15 bases not matched to a gene. Per germline, CDR1 MNHEY and CDR2 SMNVEV (reference sequence). CDR3 nucleotide sequence: TGTGCCAGCAGTCCCCTCCTCGGGACAGGGGGTCCCCGTGGAAACACCATATATTTT. As protein: CASSPLLGTGGPRGNTIYF.

The V and J genes are TRBV19 and TRBJ2-2; a weak D match, TRBD2 (5 bases). The CDR3 runs to 16 residues. Germline values: CDR1 LNHDA, CDR2 SQIVND (reference sequence). V was trimmed by 7 bases and J by 4 bases, leaving 19 bases between them. This chain's CDR3 is CASTSSGLRGTGELFF. The CDR3 region has the DNA TGTGCCAGTACCTCCAGCGGCCTCCGGGGCACCGGGGAGCTGTTTTTT.

This sequence joins TRBV4-1 and TRBJ2-1; 10 positions match TRBD2. CDR3 size: 20 residues. V lost 4 bases, J lost 0 bases, and 15 bases stayed unmatched. Germline CDR1 is MGHRA and CDR2 is YSYEKL. For the CDR3, the DNA is TGCGCCAGCAGCCCATATTTGCTAGCGGGGGACCCGAGCTCCTACAATGAGCAGTTCTTC. The encoded protein is CASSPYLLAGDPSSYNEQFF.

This clone came up a few times. The chain employs TRBV29-1 and TRBJ2-7; D might be TRBD1 (6 bases). Trimming removed 1 base from V and 2 bases from J, with 9 bases in between. This CDR3 comprises 13 residues. CDR1 and CDR2 (germline): SQVTM, ANQGSEA. The DNA of the CDR3 is TGCAGCGTTGAAGGGACAGAGCCCTACGAGCAGTACTTC. Encoded protein: CSVEGTEPYEQYF.

The chain joins TRBV2 to TRBJ2-1, with TRBD2 matching 14 bases. This CDR3 is built from 15 residues. V was clipped by 5 bases and J by 8 bases; unmatched bases: 5. Germline-derived CDR1 and CDR2 are SNHLY and FYNNEI. The CDR3 bases are TGTGCCAGCAGTCCACGACTAGCGGGGGGGCATGAGCAGTTCTTC. The encoded protein is CASSPRLAGGHEQFF.

This chain joins TRBV30 and TRBJ1-1, with D unresolved. Trimming stripped 1 base from V and 1 base from J, with 7 bases between. This CDR3 spans 13 amino acids. CDR1 is GTSNPN, CDR2 SVGIG, per germline (reference sequence). The CDR3 spells CAWSAEGNTEAFF. DNA for the CDR3: TGTGCCTGGAGTGCGGAGGGGAACACTGAAGCTTTCTTT.

The rearrangement links TRBV30 to TRBJ1-2; 7 bases fit TRBD1. CDR1 GTSNPN and CDR2 SVGIG come from the germline V gene (reference sequence). V lost 5 bases to trimming and J lost 6 bases; unmatched junction nucleotides: 9. This CDR3 has 13 residues. CDR3 nucleotide sequence: TGTGCCTGGCTGACAGGGCCGAGGGATGGCTACACCTTC. Amino acids: CAWLTGPRDGYTF.

This clone was recorded only once. The chain recombines TRBV27 with TRBJ1-5, with a tentative D call TRBD1 (5 bases). The CDR3 consists of 14 residues. The germline V gene has CDR1 MNHEY and CDR2 SMNVEV (reference sequence). V gave up 6 bases and J gave up 0 bases, with 9 bases separating them. CDR3 protein: CASSGGYSNQPQHF. The CDR3 region has the DNA TGTGCCAGCAGCGGGGGGTATAGCAATCAGCCCCAGCATTTT.

The genes are TRBV29-1 and TRBJ1-2; D perhaps matches TRBD1 (6 bases). V was cut by 2 bases and J by 2 bases, with 6 bases left in between. This CDR3 has 12 amino acids. Germline values: CDR1 SQVTM, CDR2 ANQGSEA. CDR3: CSVEQGNYGYTF. CDR3 DNA: TGCAGCGTTGAACAGGGGAACTATGGCTACACCTTC. The full variable domain, rest sourced from reference TRBV29-1 and TRBJ1-2, is SAVISQKPSRDICQRGTSLTIQCQVDSQVTMMFWYRQQPGQSLTLIATANQGSEATYESGFVIDKFPISRPNLTFSTLTVSNMSPEDSSIYLCSVEQGNYGYTFGSGTRLTVV.

The chain joins TRBV7-2 to TRBJ1-1; 7 nucleotides line up with TRBD1. V lost 5 bases and J lost 1; bases outside the gene matches: 7. Germline V gene data show CDR1 as SGHTA and CDR2 as FQGNSA. The CDR3 extends over 15 amino acids. CDR3 nucleotides: TGTGCCAGCAGCGGGCACAGGGGAGGGAACACTGAAGCTTTCTTT. It translates to CASSGHRGGNTEAFF.

The gene calls are TRBV2 and TRBJ1-1, with D perhaps TRBD1 (6 bases). From germline, CDR1 is SNHLY and CDR2 FYNNEI. The length of the CDR3 is 13 residues. V was pared by 7 bases and J by 1 base, with 10 bases between. The CDR3 region is CASTGQSNTEAFF. The CDR3 DNA follows: TGTGCCAGCACCGGACAGTCGAACACTGAAGCTTTCTTT.

The chain recombines TRBV2 with TRBJ1-6, with 7 bases lining up with TRBD1. Germline V gene lookup returns CDR1 SNHLY and CDR2 FYNNEI. V trimming: 6 bases; J trimming: 11 bases; junction bases outside the gene matches: 13. The CDR3 has 15 amino acids. The CDR3 loop reads CASRLQQGSSAPLHF. In DNA, the CDR3 is TGTGCCAGCAGGCTCCAACAGGGGTCGAGTGCACCCCTCCACTTT. Complete variable domain (other parts from reference TRBV2 and TRBJ1-6): EPEVTQTPSHQVTQMGQEVILRCVPISNHLYFYWYRQILGQKVEFLVSFYNNEISEKSEIFDDQFSVERPDGSNFTLKIRSTKLEDSAMYFCASRLQQGSSAPLHFGNGTRLTVT.

The chain links TRBV19 to TRBJ2-1; the match to TRBD2 covers 10 bases. CDR1 and CDR2 (germline): LNHDA, SQIVND (reference sequence). The CDR3 has 16 amino acids. With 7 bases clipped from V and 4 bases from J, the junction kept 10 bases outside the gene matches. The DNA of the CDR3 is TGTGCCAGTAACAGGGATGCTAGCGGGGGATACAATGAGCAGTTCTTC. This translates into CASNRDASGGYNEQFF. Variable domain in full (rest from reference TRBV19 and TRBJ2-1): DGGITQSPKYLFRKEGQNVTLSCEQNLNHDAMYWYRQDPGQGLRLIYYSQIVNDFQKGDIAEGYSVSREKKESFPLTVTSAQKNPTAFYLCASNRDASGGYNEQFFGPGTRLTVL.

The V call is TRBV2, the J call TRBJ2-2; 7 bases align to TRBD1. CDR1 is SNHLY and CDR2 is FYNNEI in the germline V gene. This CDR3 contains 14 residues. Germline trimming cut 10 bases from V and 7 bases from J; bases unmatched to any gene: 12. The CDR3 protein is CATEIGGLGGELFF. CDR3 sequence (DNA): TGTGCCACCGAGATAGGGGGCCTAGGCGGGGAGCTGTTTTTT.

The J gene is TRBJ1-1, the V gene TRBV19, with TRBD1 matching 10 bases. J lost 5 bases, V lost 4 bases, and 7 bases had no gene match. The CDR3 is made up of 15 amino acids. Germline CDR1 reads LNHDA; CDR2 reads SQIVND (reference sequence). This CDR3 reads CASSTRQGAGTEAFF. DNA of the CDR3: TGTGCCAGTAGTACCCGACAGGGGGCTGGAACTGAAGCTTTCTTT. Variable domain in full (rest from reference TRBV19 and TRBJ1-1): DGGITQSPKYLFRKEGQNVTLSCEQNLNHDAMYWYRQDPGQGLRLIYYSQIVNDFQKGDIAEGYSVSREKKESFPLTVTSAQKNPTAFYLCASSTRQGAGTEAFFGQGTRLTVV.

V is TRBV6-5 and J is TRBJ1-5, with 10 positions matching TRBD1. This CDR3 contains 15 residues. The trim removed 6 bases at V and 4 bases at J, leaving 6 bases unmatched. From germline, CDR1 is MNHEY and CDR2 SVGAGI. CDR3: CASRRGDRGNQPQHF. The CDR3 DNA reads as TGTGCCAGCAGAAGAGGGGACAGGGGTAATCAGCCCCAGCATTTT.

CDR3 sequence reads: CAISESAQPPTDTQYF. CDR3 sequence (DNA): TGTGCCATCAGTGAGTCGGCCCAACCGCCTACAGATACGCAGTATTTT. J is TRBJ2-3 and V is TRBV10-3, with no clear D. V lost 0 bases, J lost 3 bases, and 13 bases lay in between. This CDR3 has 16 residues. Germline CDR1 ENHRY, CDR2 SYGVKD.